This T cell receptor beta chain emerged from a study of T cells in localized non-small cell lung cancer. CDR3 length: 14 residues. The germline CDR1 and CDR2 sequences are MNHNS and SASEGT. Trimming shortened V by 2 bases and J by 9 bases, and 13 bases separated the two germline ends. This clone was counted a few times. What it binds is not known. The protocol was immunoSEQ multiplex PCR, while the TCRdb copy is restricted to in-frame clones and leaves out a portion. Of 90,000 to 95,000 clones listed, approximately 90% were seen once; the top ten hold approximately 4%. Notes on the study in general: Clonality peaked in uninvolved adjacent lung rather than tumor.

This receptor was obtained from a woman aged 35-75 years with stage II squamous cell lung carcinoma. The chain employs TRBV6-1 and TRBJ1-4; D perhaps matches TRBD1 (6 bases). Sequences were derived from PBMCs, sampled before any cancer treatment. The CDR3 nucleotides are TGTGCCAGCAGTGAATCCGGGACAATTCAAAAACTGTTTTTT. Translated: CASSESGTIQKLFF.